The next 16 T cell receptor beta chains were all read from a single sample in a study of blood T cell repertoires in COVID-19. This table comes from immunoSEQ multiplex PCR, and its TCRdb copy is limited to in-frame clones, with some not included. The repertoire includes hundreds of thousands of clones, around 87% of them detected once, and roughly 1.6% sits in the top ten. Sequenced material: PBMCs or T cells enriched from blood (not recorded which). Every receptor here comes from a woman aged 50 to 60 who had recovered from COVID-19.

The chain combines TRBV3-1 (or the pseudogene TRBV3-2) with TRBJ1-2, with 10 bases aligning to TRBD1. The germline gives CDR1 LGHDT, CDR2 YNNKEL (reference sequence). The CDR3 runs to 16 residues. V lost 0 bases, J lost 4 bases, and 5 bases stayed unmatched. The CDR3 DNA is TGTGCCAGCAGCCAAGACCCAGGGACAGGGGCCTATGGCTACACCTTC. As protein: CASSQDPGTGAYGYTF.

In nucleotides, the CDR3 is TGTGCCAGCAGCGAAATTTCTAAGGGGGCCCTGAACACTGAAGCTTTCTTT. It translates to CASSEISKGALNTEAFF. J is TRBJ1-1 and V is TRBV7-9; 7 nucleotides line up with TRBD1. CDR3 size: 17 residues. Germline V gives CDR1 SEHNR, CDR2 FQNEAQ (reference sequence). Germline trimming cut 5 bases from V and 0 bases from J; bases unmatched to any gene: 12.

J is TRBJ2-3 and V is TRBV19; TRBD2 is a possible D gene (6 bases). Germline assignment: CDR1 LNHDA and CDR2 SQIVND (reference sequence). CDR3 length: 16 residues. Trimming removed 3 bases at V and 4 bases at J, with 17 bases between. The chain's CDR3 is CASSILGAGRADTQYF. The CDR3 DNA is TGTGCCAGTAGTATTCTGGGCGCGGGACGTGCAGATACGCAGTATTTT.

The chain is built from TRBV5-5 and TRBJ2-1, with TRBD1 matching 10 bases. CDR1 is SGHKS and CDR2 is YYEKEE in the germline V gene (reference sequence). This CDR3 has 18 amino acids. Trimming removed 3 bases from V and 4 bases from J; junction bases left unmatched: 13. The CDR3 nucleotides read TGTGCCAGCAGCTCCGGGACAGGGGTTAGCGGGACGTACAATGAGCAGTTCTTC. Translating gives CASSSGTGVSGTYNEQFF.

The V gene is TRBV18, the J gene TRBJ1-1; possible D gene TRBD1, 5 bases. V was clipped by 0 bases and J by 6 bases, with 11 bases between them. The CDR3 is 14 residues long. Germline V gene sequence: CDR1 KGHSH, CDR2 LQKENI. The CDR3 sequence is CASSPPRGGAEAFF. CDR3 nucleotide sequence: TGTGCCAGCTCACCACCGCGGGGAGGGGCTGAAGCTTTCTTT.

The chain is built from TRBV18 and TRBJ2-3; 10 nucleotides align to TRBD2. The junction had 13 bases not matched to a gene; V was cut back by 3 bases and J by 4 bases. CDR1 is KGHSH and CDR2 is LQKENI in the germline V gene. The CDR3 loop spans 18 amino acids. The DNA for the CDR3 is TGTGCCAGCTCACCCTATACCTCTAGCGGGAGTTTGCCAGATACGCAGTATTTT. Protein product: CASSPYTSSGSLPDTQYF.

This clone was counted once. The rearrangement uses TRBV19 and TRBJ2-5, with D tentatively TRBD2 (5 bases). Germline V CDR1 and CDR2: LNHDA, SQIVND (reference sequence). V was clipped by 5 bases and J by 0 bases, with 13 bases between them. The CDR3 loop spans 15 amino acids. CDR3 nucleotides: TGTGCCAGTAGTTCGAGGGCGGCCTACCAAGAGACCCAGTACTTC. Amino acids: CASSSRAAYQETQYF.

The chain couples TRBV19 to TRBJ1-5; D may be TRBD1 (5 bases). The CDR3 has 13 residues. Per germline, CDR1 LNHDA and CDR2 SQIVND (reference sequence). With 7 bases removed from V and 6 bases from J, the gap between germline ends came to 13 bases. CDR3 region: CASTSWGGQPQHF. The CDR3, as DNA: TGTGCCAGTACCTCGTGGGGGGGTCAGCCCCAGCATTTT.

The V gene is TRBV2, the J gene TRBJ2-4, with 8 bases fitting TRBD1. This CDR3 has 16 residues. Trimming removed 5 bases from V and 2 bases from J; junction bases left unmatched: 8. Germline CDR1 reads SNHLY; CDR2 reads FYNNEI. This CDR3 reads CASSLGQGVTKNIQYF. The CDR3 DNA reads TGTGCCAGCAGTCTAGGACAGGGAGTTACCAAAAACATTCAGTACTTC.

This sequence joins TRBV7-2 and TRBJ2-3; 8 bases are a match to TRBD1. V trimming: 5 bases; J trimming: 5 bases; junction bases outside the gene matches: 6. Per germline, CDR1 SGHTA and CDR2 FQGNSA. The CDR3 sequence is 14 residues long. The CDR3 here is CASSQTQGVDTQYF. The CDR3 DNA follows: TGTGCCAGCAGCCAAACACAGGGGGTAGATACGCAGTATTTT.

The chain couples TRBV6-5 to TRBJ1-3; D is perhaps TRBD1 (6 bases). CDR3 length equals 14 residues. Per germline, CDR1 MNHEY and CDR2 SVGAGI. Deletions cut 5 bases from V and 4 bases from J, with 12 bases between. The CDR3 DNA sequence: TGTGCCAGCAGTCCAGGGGCGTCGGGAAACACCATATATTTT. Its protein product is CASSPGASGNTIYF.

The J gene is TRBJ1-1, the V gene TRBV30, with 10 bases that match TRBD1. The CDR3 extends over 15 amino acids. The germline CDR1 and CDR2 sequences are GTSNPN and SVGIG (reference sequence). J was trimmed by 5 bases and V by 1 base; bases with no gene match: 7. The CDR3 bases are TGTGCCTGGAGTGGGGAGACAGGGGGCGGTACTGAAGCTTTCTTT. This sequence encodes CAWSGETGGGTEAFF.

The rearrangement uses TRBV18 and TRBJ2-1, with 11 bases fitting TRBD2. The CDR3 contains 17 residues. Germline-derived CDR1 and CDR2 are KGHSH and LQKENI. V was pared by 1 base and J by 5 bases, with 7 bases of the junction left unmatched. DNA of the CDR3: TGTGCCAGCTCACCACAAACCCCTAGCGGGGGGAACAATGAGCAGTTCTTC. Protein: CASSPQTPSGGNNEQFF.

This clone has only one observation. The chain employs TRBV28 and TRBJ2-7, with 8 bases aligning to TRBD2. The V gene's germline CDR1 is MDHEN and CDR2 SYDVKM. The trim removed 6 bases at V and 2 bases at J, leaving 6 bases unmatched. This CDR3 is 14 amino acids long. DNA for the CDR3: TGTGCCAGCAGCAGCCCGGGACTAGCCTACGAGCAGTACTTC. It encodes CASSSPGLAYEQYF.

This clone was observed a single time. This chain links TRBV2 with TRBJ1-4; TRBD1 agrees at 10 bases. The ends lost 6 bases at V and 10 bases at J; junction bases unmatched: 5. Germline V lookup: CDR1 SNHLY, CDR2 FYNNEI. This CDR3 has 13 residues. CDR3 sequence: CASSGTGAPKLFF. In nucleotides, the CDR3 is TGTGCCAGCAGCGGGACAGGGGCCCCAAAACTGTTTTTT. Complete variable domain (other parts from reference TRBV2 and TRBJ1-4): EPEVTQTPSHQVTQMGQEVILRCVPISNHLYFYWYRQILGQKVEFLVSFYNNEISEKSEIFDDQFSVERPDGSNFTLKIRSTKLEDSAMYFCASSGTGAPKLFFGSGTQLSVL.

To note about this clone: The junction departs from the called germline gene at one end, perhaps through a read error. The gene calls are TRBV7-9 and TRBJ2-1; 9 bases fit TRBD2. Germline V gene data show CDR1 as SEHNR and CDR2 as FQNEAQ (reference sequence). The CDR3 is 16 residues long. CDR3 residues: CASDLLGTSSHNEQFF. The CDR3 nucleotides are TGTGCCAGCGACCTTTTGGGGACTAGCTCCCACAATGAGCAGTTCTTC.